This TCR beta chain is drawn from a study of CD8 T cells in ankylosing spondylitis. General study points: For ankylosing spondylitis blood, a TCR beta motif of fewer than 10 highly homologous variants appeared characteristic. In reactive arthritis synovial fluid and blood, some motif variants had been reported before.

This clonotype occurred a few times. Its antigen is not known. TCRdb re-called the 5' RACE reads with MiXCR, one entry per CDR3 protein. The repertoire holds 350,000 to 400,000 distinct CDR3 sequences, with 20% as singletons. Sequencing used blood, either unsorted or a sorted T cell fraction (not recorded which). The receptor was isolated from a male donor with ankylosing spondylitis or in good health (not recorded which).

CDR3 nucleotides: TGTGCCAGCCTCGGGACAGGGGGTTACAATGAGCAGTTCTTC. It translates to CASLGTGGYNEQFF. V gene TRBV7-6 combines with J gene TRBJ2-1; 11 positions match TRBD1. Germline CDR1 is SGHVS and CDR2 is FNYEAQ. Trimming took 8 bases from V and 4 from J; bases not matched to a gene: 4. The CDR3 totals 14 residues.